A selection of T cell receptor beta chains follows, all from one sample in a study of siplizumab effects on memory and regulatory T cells. Some clones are missing from TCRdb's copy, which holds only in-frame ones; the method was immunoSEQ multiplex PCR. The table records 100,000 or so clones, approximately 92% of them present only once. Sequencing used CD4+ T cells sorted from blood. Source of these receptors: a human donor in good health. The CDR3 runs from the conserved cysteine through the conserved F or W. Each record gives: J gene, clone size, V gene, CDR3 protein. The size field is filled for only some rows; it gives once, few, many or a size class.

J: TRBJ2-3
size: NA
V: TRBV6-5
CDR3: CASSYQGGGRTDTQYF

J: TRBJ1-1
size: NA
V: TRBV9
CDR3: CASSPKTGVNTEAFF

J: TRBJ1-1
size: few
V: TRBV2
CDR3: CASSYIRGQFSTEAFF

J: TRBJ2-2
size: NA
V: TRBV10-3
CDR3: CAIKGLAVTGELFF

J: TRBJ1-2
size: NA
V: TRBV19
CDR3: CASSQTGTAYGYTF

J: TRBJ1-2
size: NA
V: TRBV5-1
CDR3: CASRQTGGYTF

J: TRBJ2-6
size: NA
V: TRBV5-5
CDR3: CASSSAYPGLAGREANVLTF

J: TRBJ2-5
size: NA
V: TRBV20-1
CDR3: CSAGTSGTQYF

J: TRBJ1-5
size: NA
V: TRBV6-1
CDR3: CASSESRFAPQHF

J: TRBJ1-5
size: NA
V: TRBV29-1
CDR3: CSVGEGTGGYQPQHF

J: TRBJ2-1
size: NA
V: TRBV7-3
CDR3: CASSPTSGGYNEQFF

J: TRBJ2-7
size: NA
V: TRBV7-3
CDR3: CASSPSGVAVEQYF

J: TRBJ2-2
size: once
V: TRBV7-2
CDR3: CASSFWSIGGGPGELFF

J: TRBJ1-5
size: NA
V: TRBV19
CDR3: CASSTYQTGGWSQPQHF

J: TRBJ2-2
size: NA
V: TRBV18
CDR3: CASSRGAQNTGELFF